This note documents a single T cell receptor (beta chain) sequence. This CDR3 contains 17 residues. V was clipped by 1 base and J by 3 bases, with 18 bases between them. The germline V gene encodes CDR1 MNHNS and CDR2 SASEGT. These data belong to a study of blood T cell repertoires in COVID-19. Study context: Samples of COVID-19 (acute and convalescent) were obtained from the United States, Italy and Spain. PBMCs, B-cell-depleted T cells, or T cells provided the cDNA or gDNA that made up the material.

Profiling relied on immunoSEQ multiplex PCR, and the TCRdb table lists in-frame clones only, not all of them. Of 100,000 to 120,000 clones in the sample, 72% were seen once. Source material: peripheral blood. The receptor was isolated from an older woman with acute or convalescent COVID-19. The V and J genes are TRBV6-1 and TRBJ1-2; possible D gene TRBD1, 5 bases. CDR3 DNA sequence: TGTGCCAGCAGTGAAGTCGCATGGGGGGTGGGTGACTATGGCTACACCTTC. This translates into CASSEVAWGVGDYGYTF.